These 14 T cell receptor beta chains originate from one sample sequenced in a study of CD8 T cells in Susac syndrome. A quantity of about 0.45 to 1 ug RNA underwent reverse transcription using random hexamers. TCRdb analysed the immunoSEQ multiplex PCR reads with MiXCR anew, one entry per CDR3 protein. This table holds under 200,000 distinct CDR3 sequences, 90% to 95% found once. The material sequenced was CD4+ T cells from PBMCs. These receptors all come from a human donor in good health.

This chain links TRBV5-7 with TRBJ1-1; unclear D gene. TRBV5-7 is an ORF, with its function uncertain. The ends were cut back, 1 base at V and 12 bases at J, with 4 bases in the middle. This CDR3 has 9 amino acids. CDR3 region: CASSLSTFF. In DNA form, the CDR3 reads TGTGCCAGCAGCTTGTCAACTTTCTTT.

This clonotype appeared a single time. This rearrangement joins TRBV29-1 to TRBJ1-3, with D maybe TRBD1 (6 bases). The CDR3 has 15 amino acids. V was pared by 0 bases and J by 3 bases, with 12 bases between. Germline CDR1 and CDR2: SQVTM and ANQGSEA. In DNA, the CDR3 is TGCAGCGTTGAAGACGGACAGCTTATTGGAAACACCATATATTTT. Translating gives CSVEDGQLIGNTIYF.

The chain combines TRBV29-1 with TRBJ1-2, with 8 bases aligning to TRBD1. Germline V CDR1 and CDR2: SQVTM, ANQGSEA. V dropped 6 bases and J dropped 4; count of bases not matched to a gene: 7. This CDR3 is 13 amino acids long. The CDR3 loop is CSVLTGEGYGYTF. CDR3 in DNA: TGCAGCGTACTGACAGGGGAAGGCTATGGCTACACCTTC. Looking up the rest from reference TRBV29-1 and TRBJ1-2 gives the full variable domain: SAVISQKPSRDICQRGTSLTIQCQVDSQVTMMFWYRQQPGQSLTLIATANQGSEATYESGFVIDKFPISRPNLTFSTLTVSNMSPEDSSIYLCSVLTGEGYGYTFGSGTRLTVV.

The chain combines TRBV24-1 with TRBJ1-2; TRBD1 matches at 7 bases. The length of the CDR3 is 14 residues. The germline V gene encodes CDR1 KGHDR and CDR2 SFDVKD. V dropped 4 bases and J dropped 4; count of bases not matched to a gene: 5. The CDR3 bases are TGTGCCACCAGTGACAACGACAGGGTCTATGGCTACACCTTC. Encoded protein: CATSDNDRVYGYTF.

V is TRBV28 and J is TRBJ2-1; 8 bases map to TRBD2. Trimming cost V 5 bases and J 3 bases; bases outside gene matches: 6. This CDR3 is 15 amino acids long. CDR1 is MDHEN and CDR2 is SYDVKM in the germline V gene. This CDR3 reads CASSGTGGGYNEQFF. CDR3 nucleotide sequence: TGTGCCAGCAGTGGGACCGGGGGGGGCTACAATGAGCAGTTCTTC.

The chain combines TRBV9 with TRBJ1-6; D is perhaps TRBD1 (6 bases). CDR1 and CDR2 from the germline V gene are SGDLS and YYNGEE. Trimming removed 0 bases from V and 10 bases from J, with 8 bases in between. The CDR3 runs to 13 residues. The CDR3 spells CASSVETGSPLHF. In DNA form, the CDR3 reads TGTGCCAGCAGCGTAGAGACAGGCTCACCCCTCCACTTT.

This chain connects TRBV11-2 to TRBJ2-7, with D unresolved. V lost 2 bases and J lost 5, with 19 bases in between. The CDR3 runs to 16 residues. Germline CDR1 SGHAT, CDR2 FQNNGV. CDR3 sequence (DNA): TGTGCCAGCAGCTTATCACGGGCCTCCCCACCGAACGAGCAGTACTTC. Encoded protein: CASSLSRASPPNEQYF.

The chain is built from TRBV5-4 and TRBJ1-2; D not certain. CDR3 length equals 14 residues. In germline, CDR1 is SGHNT, CDR2 YYREEE (reference sequence). The ends were cut back, 4 bases at V and 5 bases at J, with 15 bases in the middle. The CDR3 nucleotides read TGTGCCAGCAGCCAGAGGGCCGGCGGATATGGCTACACCTTC. Translation gives CASSQRAGGYGYTF.

V and J are TRBV11-2 and TRBJ2-3; D uncertain. This CDR3 comprises 14 residues. From germline, CDR1 is SGHAT and CDR2 FQNNGV. Trimming left V 5 bases short and J 1 base short, with 10 bases between. Here the CDR3 DNA reads TGTGCCAGCAGCAGTAGTAGGGGCACAGATACGCAGTATTTT. This translates into CASSSSRGTDTQYF.

This sequence joins TRBV27 and TRBJ2-7; D remains ambiguous. V lost 5 bases and J 4 bases, leaving 12 bases between the germline ends. Germline CDR1 MNHEY, CDR2 SMNVEV (reference sequence). The CDR3 runs to 13 residues. CDR3 DNA sequence: TGTGCCAGCAGTCTCTATAGAGGATACGAGCAGTACGTC. It translates to CASSLYRGYEQYV.

V gene TRBV7-9 combines with J gene TRBJ2-7; D remains unclear. Germline V lookup: CDR1 SEHNR, CDR2 FQNEAQ (reference sequence). The V gene lost 3 bases and the J gene lost 6 bases, with 9 bases spanning the gap. The length of the CDR3 is 12 residues. Here the CDR3 DNA reads TGTGCCAGCAGCTTTGGAGCTGCCGAGCAGTACTTC. It specifies CASSFGAAEQYF.

The CDR3 nucleotides read TGTGCCAGCAGCTCCTTGGGACTAGCAGCAGATACGCAGTATTTT. Its protein is CASSSLGLAADTQYF. V usage is TRBV7-3 and J usage is TRBJ2-3, with 9 bases matching TRBD2. This CDR3 contains 15 residues. J gave up 4 bases and V 4 bases, and 6 bases lay outside the gene matches. Germline-derived CDR1 and CDR2 are SGHTA and FQGTGA.

The chain uses TRBV11-2 and TRBJ2-7; D assignment may be TRBD1 or TRBD2 (7 bases each). Trimming shortened V by 5 bases and J by 5 bases, and 22 bases separated the two germline ends. This CDR3 is 16 amino acids long. Germline V gene lookup returns CDR1 SGHAT and CDR2 FQNNGV. CDR3 sequence reads: CASSPRGAGVPHEQYF. DNA of the CDR3: TGTGCCAGCAGCCCCAGGGGGGCGGGGGTTCCCCACGAGCAGTACTTC.

J is TRBJ1-4 and V is TRBV3-1, with unresolved D. The CDR3 spans 12 residues. Trimming pared 0 bases from V and 8 bases from J, leaving 4 bases between. Germline assignment: CDR1 LGHDT and CDR2 YNNKEL (reference sequence). The CDR3 region is CASSQDHEKLFF. The DNA of the CDR3 is TGTGCCAGCAGCCAAGACCACGAAAAACTGTTTTTT.